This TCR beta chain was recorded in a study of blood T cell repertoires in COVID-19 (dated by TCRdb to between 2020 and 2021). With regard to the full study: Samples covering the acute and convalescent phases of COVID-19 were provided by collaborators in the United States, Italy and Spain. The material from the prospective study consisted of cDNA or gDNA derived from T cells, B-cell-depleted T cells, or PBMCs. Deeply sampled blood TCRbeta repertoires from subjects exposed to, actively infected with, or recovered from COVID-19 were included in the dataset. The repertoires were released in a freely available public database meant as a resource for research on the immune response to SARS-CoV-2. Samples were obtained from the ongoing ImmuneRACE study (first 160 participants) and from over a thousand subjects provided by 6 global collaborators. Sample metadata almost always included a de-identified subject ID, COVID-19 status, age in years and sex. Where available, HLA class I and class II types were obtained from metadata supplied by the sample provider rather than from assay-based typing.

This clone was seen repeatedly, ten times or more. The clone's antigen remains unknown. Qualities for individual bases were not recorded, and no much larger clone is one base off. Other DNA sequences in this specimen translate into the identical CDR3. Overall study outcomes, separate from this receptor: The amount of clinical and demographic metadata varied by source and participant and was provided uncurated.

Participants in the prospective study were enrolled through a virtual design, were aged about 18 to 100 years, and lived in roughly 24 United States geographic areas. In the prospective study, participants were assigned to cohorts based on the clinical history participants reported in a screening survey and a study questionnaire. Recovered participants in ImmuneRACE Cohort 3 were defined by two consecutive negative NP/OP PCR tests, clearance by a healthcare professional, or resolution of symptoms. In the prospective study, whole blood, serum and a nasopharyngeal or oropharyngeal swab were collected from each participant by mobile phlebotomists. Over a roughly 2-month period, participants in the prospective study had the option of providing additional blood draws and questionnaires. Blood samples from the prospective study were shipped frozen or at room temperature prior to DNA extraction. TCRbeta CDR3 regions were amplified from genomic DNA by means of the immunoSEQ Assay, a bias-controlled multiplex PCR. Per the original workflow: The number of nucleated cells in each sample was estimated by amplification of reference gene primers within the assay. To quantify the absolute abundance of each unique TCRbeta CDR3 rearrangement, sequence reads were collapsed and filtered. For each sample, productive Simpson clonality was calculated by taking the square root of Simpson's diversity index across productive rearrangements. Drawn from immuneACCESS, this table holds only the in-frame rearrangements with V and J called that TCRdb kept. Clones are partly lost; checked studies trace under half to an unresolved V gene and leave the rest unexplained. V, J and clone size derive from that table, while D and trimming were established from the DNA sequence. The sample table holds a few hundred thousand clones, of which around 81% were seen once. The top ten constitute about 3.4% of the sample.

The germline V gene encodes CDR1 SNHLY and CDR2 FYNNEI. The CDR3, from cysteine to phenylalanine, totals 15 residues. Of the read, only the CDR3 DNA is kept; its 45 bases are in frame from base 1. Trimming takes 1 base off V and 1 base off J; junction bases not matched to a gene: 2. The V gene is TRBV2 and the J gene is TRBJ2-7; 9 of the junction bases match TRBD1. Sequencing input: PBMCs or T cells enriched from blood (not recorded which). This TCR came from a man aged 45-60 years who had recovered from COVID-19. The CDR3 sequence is CASSEGGQGSYEQYF. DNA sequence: TGTGCCAGCAGTGAAGGGGGACAGGGTTCCTACGAGCAGTACTTC.